This TCR beta chain was sequenced in a study of monozygotic twins with inflammatory bowel disease. The study's findings and limits: Healthy twins showed more clonotype sharing with others than IBD patients, especially patients with disease activity.

Points on this clonotype: The antigen is undetermined.

Researchers used template switching to add UMIs featuring a 6-nucleotide sample barcode. From the 5' RACE reads, TCRdb lists one entry per CDR3 protein and no DNA. The table gives about 210,000 distinct CDR3 sequences; the top ten clones make up around 1.5% of it. This CDR3 is 13 amino acids long. Germline values: CDR1 SNHLY, CDR2 FYNNEI. The J gene is TRBJ1-5, the V gene TRBV2; TCRdb gives TRBD1 as the D gene, but with no DNA this cannot be confirmed. The material sequenced was blood. This TCR was sampled from a human donor with ulcerative colitis or Crohn's disease, or a healthy co-twin of an affected twin (not recorded which). The CDR3 here is CASGTGQDQPQHF.